One and the same sample provided the 25 T cell receptor beta chains below, sequenced in a study of cytomegalovirus exposure and HLA in healthy donors. In the PCR, 60 Vbeta and 13 Jbeta primers were used. Only in-frame clones appear in the TCRdb table, and some are missing; sequencing was by immunoSEQ multiplex PCR. The repertoire holds about 170,000 clones, with roughly 72% as singletons. Sequenced material: PBMCs. These receptors all stem from a woman aged 30 to 39 in good health and CMV-seropositive.

In its sample, this clone was seen a few times. The CDR3 loop is CAWSTGPYTEAFF. The CDR3, as DNA: TGTGCCTGGAGTACAGGCCCATACACTGAAGCTTTCTTT. V is TRBV30 and J is TRBJ1-1; the D gene is possibly TRBD1 (5 bases). The V and J ends lost 2 bases and 3 bases respectively, with 10 bases between them. The germline V gene encodes CDR1 GTSNPN and CDR2 SVGIG (reference sequence). The CDR3 has 13 amino acids.

This sequence joins TRBV6-5 and TRBJ2-7, with a weak D call TRBD1 (6 bases). The germline V gene has CDR1 MNHEY and CDR2 SVGAGI. V was cut by 10 bases and J by 3 bases, with 13 bases left in between. The CDR3 contains 12 residues. The CDR3 nucleotides are TGTGCCACCAAAACAGGGAGCTACGAGCAGTACTTC. Protein product: CATKTGSYEQYF.

V and J are TRBV4-3 and TRBJ1-2; D gene ambiguous. This CDR3 contains 13 residues. Germline-derived CDR1 and CDR2 are LGHNA and YSLEER. Trimming removed 1 base at V and 4 bases at J, with 7 bases between. The CDR3 spells CASSQAGTYGYTF. CDR3 coding DNA: TGCGCCAGCAGCCAAGCAGGCACCTATGGCTACACCTTC.

The rearrangement joins TRBV7-2 to TRBJ2-5; no clear D gene. The germline V and J ends were trimmed by 5 bases and 5 bases, with 12 bases remaining between them. This CDR3 contains 13 residues. CDR1 and CDR2 (germline): SGHTA, FQGNSA. The CDR3 region has the DNA TGTGCCAGCAGCCCCCCCTTCCGGGAGACCCAGTACTTC. It specifies CASSPPFRETQYF.

The chain employs TRBV27 and TRBJ2-3; D is undetermined. The V gene lost 1 base and the J gene lost 0 bases, with 5 bases spanning the gap. Germline CDR1 is MNHEY and CDR2 is SMNVEV (reference sequence). The CDR3 consists of 14 residues. CDR3 nucleotide sequence: TGTGCCAGCAGTTTATTGCGTAGCACAGATACGCAGTATTTT. As protein: CASSLLRSTDTQYF.

V and J are TRBV5-6 and TRBJ1-2, with D tentatively TRBD1 (5 bases). The CDR3 is 12 residues long. V was cut by 4 bases and J by 8 bases, with 12 bases left in between. CDR1 and CDR2 (germline): SGHDT, YYEEEE. The CDR3 DNA reads TGTGCCAGCAGCCGATCGTGGGGCGGCTACACCTTC. It translates to CASSRSWGGYTF.

The V call is TRBV5-1, the J call TRBJ2-2, with a tentative D call TRBD1 (6 bases). This CDR3 has 15 residues. Trimming shortened V by 3 bases and J by 6 bases, and 15 bases separated the two germline ends. Germline V gives CDR1 SGHRS, CDR2 YFSETQ. CDR3 amino acids: CASSSGTSFAGELFF. The CDR3 DNA follows: TGCGCCAGCAGCTCCGGGACAAGTTTCGCCGGGGAGCTGTTTTTT.

This clone was observed a handful of times. V usage is TRBV29-1 and J usage is TRBJ2-7; perhaps TRBD2 as D (5 bases). The CDR3 totals 12 residues. Per germline, CDR1 SQVTM and CDR2 ANQGSEA. Trimming took off 4 bases at V and 1 base at J, with 8 bases between the two ends. In DNA, the CDR3 is TGCAGCGTTGCTCCGGGGTCCTACGAGCAGTACTTC. Its protein product is CSVAPGSYEQYF.

The chain combines TRBV7-2 with TRBJ1-1; D gene uncertain. CDR3 length equals 15 residues. The ends were cut back, 8 bases at V and 0 bases at J, with 16 bases in the middle. The germline V gene has CDR1 SGHTA and CDR2 FQGNSA. CDR3 nucleotides: TGTGCCAGCCGCGGAGGAGTAACCATGAACACTGAAGCTTTCTTT. Translation: CASRGGVTMNTEAFF.

The chain carries TRBV7-6 and TRBJ1-2; D is perhaps TRBD1 (5 bases). V was pared by 2 bases and J by 5 bases, with 9 bases between. The CDR3 totals 13 residues. In germline, CDR1 is SGHVS, CDR2 FNYEAQ. The CDR3 spells CASSLTAGYGYTF. The DNA of the CDR3 is TGTGCCAGCAGCTTAACAGCAGGGTATGGCTACACCTTC.

This chain links TRBV28 with TRBJ2-2, with a tentative D call TRBD1 (5 bases). Trimming pared 4 bases from V and 2 bases from J, leaving 23 bases between. Germline CDR1 MDHEN, CDR2 SYDVKM. The CDR3 is made up of 19 amino acids. This CDR3 is CASSWFNIMGQGNTGELFF. The DNA for the CDR3 is TGTGCCAGCAGTTGGTTTAACATTATGGGGCAGGGCAACACCGGGGAGCTGTTTTTT.

The chain recombines TRBV5-1 with TRBJ2-2; 8 bases are a match to TRBD1. Germline trimming cut 2 bases from V and 6 bases from J; bases unmatched to any gene: 9. Germline CDR1 SGHRS, CDR2 YFSETQ. The length of the CDR3 is 16 residues. In DNA form, the CDR3 reads TGCGCCAGCAGCTTAATTGGACAGGGTGGTCCCGGGGAGCTGTTTTTT. Translation gives CASSLIGQGGPGELFF.

The chain uses TRBV5-4 and TRBJ2-1, with D possibly TRBD2 on 6 matching bases. This CDR3 region has 14 residues. The V gene lost 4 bases and the J gene lost 6 bases, with 14 bases spanning the gap. Germline V gene lookup returns CDR1 SGHNT and CDR2 YYREEE (reference sequence). This CDR3 reads CASSTGLQSNEQFF. In nucleotides, the CDR3 is TGTGCCAGCAGCACAGGACTACAGTCCAATGAGCAGTTCTTC.

The rearrangement links TRBV2 to TRBJ1-2; D is ambiguous. Germline CDR1 SNHLY, CDR2 FYNNEI. Between the trimmed V and J ends, which lost 2 bases and 1 base, there was a span of 17 bases. This CDR3 is 17 amino acids long. CDR3: CASSEFRTARDNYGYTF. In DNA, the CDR3 is TGTGCCAGCAGTGAATTTAGGACCGCGAGGGATAACTATGGCTACACCTTC. The variable domain in full, completed from reference TRBV2 and TRBJ1-2, reads EPEVTQTPSHQVTQMGQEVILRCVPISNHLYFYWYRQILGQKVEFLVSFYNNEISEKSEIFDDQFSVERPDGSNFTLKIRSTKLEDSAMYFCASSEFRTARDNYGYTFGSGTRLTVV.

This chain connects TRBV10-2 to TRBJ1-1; a possible D gene is TRBD1 (6 bases). CDR1 WSHSY and CDR2 SAAADI come from the germline V gene. The length of the CDR3 is 12 residues. The V and J ends lost 9 bases and 4 bases respectively, with 12 bases between them. CDR3 amino acids: CASQTGPTEAFF. In DNA form, the CDR3 reads TGCGCCAGTCAAACAGGGCCCACTGAAGCTTTCTTT.

In regard to this clone: This same CDR3 is encoded by further DNA sequences in the sample. V is TRBV18 and J is TRBJ1-1; D is perhaps TRBD1 (6 bases). The V and J ends lost 1 base and 0 bases respectively, with 6 bases between them. This CDR3 contains 14 residues. Germline V CDR1 and CDR2: KGHSH, LQKENI. This CDR3 is CASSPRGLNTEAFF. CDR3 nucleotide sequence: TGTGCCAGCTCACCACGGGGGCTGAACACTGAAGCTTTCTTT.

The chain has TRBV27 and TRBJ2-7; the match to TRBD1 covers 7 bases. The germline V gene has CDR1 MNHEY and CDR2 SMNVEV (reference sequence). The trim removed 5 bases at V and 1 base at J, leaving 8 bases unmatched. The CDR3 has 15 amino acids. In DNA form, the CDR3 reads TGTGCCAGCAGTCTCCTGGGGGACAGTTCCTACGAGCAGTACTTC. Translating gives CASSLLGDSSYEQYF.

The chain is built from TRBV7-2 and TRBJ1-6; 8 bases line up with TRBD1. The V gene end was trimmed by 5 bases and the J gene end by 2 bases; junction bases not matched to a gene: 8. From germline, CDR1 is SGHTA and CDR2 FQGNSA. The CDR3 runs to 17 residues. The CDR3 DNA follows: TGTGCCAGCAGCCTCGTGGACAGGGTGACCTATAATTCACCCCTCCACTTT. Its protein is CASSLVDRVTYNSPLHF.

The CDR3 reads CATSRGAGAYNEKLFF. As DNA, the CDR3 is TGTGCCACCAGCAGAGGAGCAGGGGCTTATAATGAAAAACTGTTTTTT. The chain employs TRBV15 and TRBJ1-4, with D maybe TRBD1 (6 bases). The CDR3 has 16 amino acids. V lost 1 base and J lost 4, with 13 bases in between. Per the germline V gene, CDR1 is LNHNV and CDR2 is YYDKDF (reference sequence). The whole variable domain, remainder taken from reference TRBV15 and TRBJ1-4, is DAMVIQNPRYQVTQFGKPVTLSCSQTLNHNVMYWYQQKSSQAPKLLFHYYDKDFNNEADTPDNFQSRRPNTSFCFLDIRSPGLGDTAMYLCATSRGAGAYNEKLFFGSGTQLSVL.

This sequence joins TRBV6-5 and TRBJ2-2, with D possibly being TRBD2 (5 bases). Germline CDR1 reads MNHEY; CDR2 reads SVGAGI. V lost 11 bases and J lost 7, with 20 bases in between. This CDR3 is 14 amino acids long. The CDR3 coding sequence is TGTGCCGTCCGGCCGGGCTCCGAGGGCGGGGAGCTGTTTTTT. The encoded protein is CAVRPGSEGGELFF.

This chain links TRBV7-2 with TRBJ2-1; D is unclear. Germline-derived CDR1 and CDR2 are SGHTA and FQGNSA. V gave up 1 base and J gave up 1 base, with 5 bases separating them. The CDR3 is 14 residues long. CDR3 residues: CASSLGGSYNEQFF. The CDR3 region has the DNA TGTGCCAGCAGCTTAGGAGGTTCCTACAATGAGCAGTTCTTC.

The chain is built from TRBV7-9 and TRBJ1-4, with 11 bases identical to TRBD1. Germline loops: CDR1 SEHNR, CDR2 FQNEAQ (reference sequence). This CDR3 is built from 16 residues. V was pared by 3 bases and J by 8 bases, with 8 bases of the junction left unmatched. CDR3 DNA sequence: TGTGCCAGCAGCTTCCCGGGACAGGGGGAGGACGAAAAACTGTTTTTT. Residues: CASSFPGQGEDEKLFF.

The chain couples TRBV30 to TRBJ2-2, with 8 bases fitting TRBD1. This CDR3 has 13 residues. Germline lookup yields CDR1 GTSNPN and CDR2 SVGIG (reference sequence). The V segment lost 5 bases and the J segment 7 bases; nucleotides outside the gene matches: 6. This chain's CDR3 is CAWSRDRYGELFF. DNA for the CDR3: TGTGCCTGGTCCCGGGACAGGTACGGGGAGCTGTTTTTT.

A note on this clone: The sample holds other DNA sequences that translate to the same CDR3. This rearrangement joins TRBV5-1 to TRBJ2-7; 9 bases are a match to TRBD2. There are 15 residues in the CDR3. CDR1 SGHRS and CDR2 YFSETQ come from the germline V gene. J was trimmed by 0 bases and V by 0 bases; bases with no gene match: 1. CDR3 in DNA: TGCGCCAGCAGCTTGGGACTAGCGGACTCCTACGAGCAGTACTTC. It encodes CASSLGLADSYEQYF.

The rearrangement links TRBV5-4 to TRBJ1-2, with D perhaps TRBD1 (6 bases). Germline V lookup: CDR1 SGHNT, CDR2 YYREEE (reference sequence). V was cut by 4 bases and J by 0 bases, with 16 bases left in between. The CDR3 contains 16 residues. The CDR3 DNA sequence: TGTGCCAGCAGCGTTTTTGGGGGCCTAGCTAACTATGGCTACACCTTC. Encoded protein: CASSVFGGLANYGYTF. The full variable domain, with the rest looked up from reference TRBV5-4 and TRBJ1-2, is ETGVTQSPTHLIKTRGQQVTLRCSSQSGHNTVSWYQQALGQGPQFIFQYYREEENGRGNFPPRFSGLQFPNYSSELNVNALELDDSALYLCASSVFGGLANYGYTFGSGTRLTVV.